Sequencing of this TCR beta chain was carried out in a study of T cell repertoires in cytomegalovirus infection. There are 13 residues in the CDR3. V dropped 7 bases and J dropped 4 bases, with 9 bases sitting between them. Looked up from germline, CDR1 is KGHDR and CDR2 is SFDVKD. This clonotype was counted only a few times. The antigen is unknown. Study-level findings and limits: There were HLA-C-restricted CMV-specific TCR beta clonotypes dominating the ex vivo response.

TCRdb re-called the reads through MiXCR, storing one row per CDR3 protein. Of hundreds of thousands of distinct CDR3 sequences listed, approximately 24% are singletons. Specimen: CD8+ T cells from PBMCs. V and J are TRBV24-1 and TRBJ2-2; no firm D call. This TCR derives from a human donor in good health (CMV status not recorded). Some clones in this sample may be carry-over from other donors' samples. The CDR3 sequence: CATRSSFTGELFF. For the CDR3, the DNA is TGTGCCACCAGGTCAAGCTTCACCGGGGAGCTGTTTTTT.